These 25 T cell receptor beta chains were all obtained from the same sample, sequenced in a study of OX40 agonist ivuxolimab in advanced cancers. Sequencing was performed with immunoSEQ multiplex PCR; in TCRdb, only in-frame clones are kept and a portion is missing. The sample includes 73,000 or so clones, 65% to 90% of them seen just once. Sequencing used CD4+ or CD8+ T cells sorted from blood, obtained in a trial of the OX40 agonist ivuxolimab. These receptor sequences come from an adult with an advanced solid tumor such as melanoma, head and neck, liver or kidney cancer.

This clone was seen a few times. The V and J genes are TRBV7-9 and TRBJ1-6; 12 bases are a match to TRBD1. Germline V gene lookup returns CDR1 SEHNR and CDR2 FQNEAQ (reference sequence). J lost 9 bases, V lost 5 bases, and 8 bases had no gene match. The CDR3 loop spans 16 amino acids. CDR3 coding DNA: TGTGCCAGCAGCCCTGGGACAGGGGGCGTTTTTTCACCCCTCCACTTT. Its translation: CASSPGTGGVFSPLHF.

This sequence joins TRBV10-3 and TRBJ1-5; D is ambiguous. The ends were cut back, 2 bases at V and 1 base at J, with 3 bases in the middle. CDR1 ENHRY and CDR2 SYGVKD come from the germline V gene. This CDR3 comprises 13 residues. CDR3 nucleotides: TGTGCCATCAGTGAGGACAGCAATCAGCCCCAGCATTTT. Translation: CAISEDSNQPQHF.

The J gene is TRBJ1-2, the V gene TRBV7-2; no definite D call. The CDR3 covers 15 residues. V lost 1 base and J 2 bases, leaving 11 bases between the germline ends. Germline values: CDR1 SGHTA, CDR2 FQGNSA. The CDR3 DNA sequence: TGTGCCAGCAGCTTAGAATTGGCCACGAACTATGGCTACACCTTC. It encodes CASSLELATNYGYTF.

As DNA, the CDR3 is TGTGCCAGCAGTTTATCTCCGGACACCAATCAGCCCCAGCATTTT. Encoded protein: CASSLSPDTNQPQHF. This chain uses TRBV27 with TRBJ1-5; a weak D match, TRBD1 (5 bases). The V and J ends lost 0 bases and 3 bases respectively, with 9 bases between them. Germline lookup yields CDR1 MNHEY and CDR2 SMNVEV (reference sequence). This CDR3 comprises 15 residues.

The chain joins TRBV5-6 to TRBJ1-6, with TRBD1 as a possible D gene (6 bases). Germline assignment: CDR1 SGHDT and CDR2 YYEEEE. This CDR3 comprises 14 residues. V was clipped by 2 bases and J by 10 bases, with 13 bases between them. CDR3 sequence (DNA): TGTGCCAGCAGCTTCATCAGGGGCGGATCACCCCTCCACTTT. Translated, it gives CASSFIRGGSPLHF.

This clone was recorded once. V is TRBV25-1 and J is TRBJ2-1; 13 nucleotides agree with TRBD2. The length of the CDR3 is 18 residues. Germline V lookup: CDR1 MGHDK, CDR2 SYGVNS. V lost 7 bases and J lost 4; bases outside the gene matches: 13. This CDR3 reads CASTPKPGLAGEYNEQFF. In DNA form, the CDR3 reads TGTGCCAGCACCCCCAAGCCCGGACTAGCGGGGGAGTACAATGAGCAGTTCTTC.

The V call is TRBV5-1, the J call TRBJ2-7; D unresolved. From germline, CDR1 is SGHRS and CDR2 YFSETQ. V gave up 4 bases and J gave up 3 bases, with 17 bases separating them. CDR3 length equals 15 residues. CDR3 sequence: CASSLSPDPIYEQYF. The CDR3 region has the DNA TGCGCCAGCAGCCTGTCCCCGGATCCAATCTACGAGCAGTACTTC.

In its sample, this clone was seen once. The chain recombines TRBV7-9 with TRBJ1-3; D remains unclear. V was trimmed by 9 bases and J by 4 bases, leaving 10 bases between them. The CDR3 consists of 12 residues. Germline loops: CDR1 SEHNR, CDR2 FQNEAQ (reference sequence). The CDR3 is CASDNQGNTIYF. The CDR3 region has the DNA TGTGCCAGTGACAATCAGGGAAACACCATATATTTT.

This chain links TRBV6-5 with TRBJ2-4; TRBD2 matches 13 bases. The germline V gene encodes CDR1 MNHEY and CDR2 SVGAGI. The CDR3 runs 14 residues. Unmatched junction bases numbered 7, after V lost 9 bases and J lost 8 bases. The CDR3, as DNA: TGTGCCAGTAGGACTAGCGGGGGCGGGGACATTCAGTACTTC. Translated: CASRTSGGGDIQYF.

The CDR3 here is CASSPRTDSGNTIYF. Here the CDR3 DNA reads TGCGCCAGCAGCCCCCGGACAGACTCTGGAAACACCATATATTTT. This sequence joins TRBV5-1 and TRBJ1-3; D perhaps matches TRBD1 (6 bases). The CDR3 covers 15 residues. Per the germline V gene, CDR1 is SGHRS and CDR2 is YFSETQ. Trimming stripped 4 bases from V and 0 bases from J, with 11 bases between.

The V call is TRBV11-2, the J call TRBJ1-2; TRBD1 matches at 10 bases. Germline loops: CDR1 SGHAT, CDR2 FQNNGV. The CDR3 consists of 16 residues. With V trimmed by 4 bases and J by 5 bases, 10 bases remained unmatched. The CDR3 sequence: CASSSRTGTGVYGYTF. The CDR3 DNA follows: TGTGCCAGCAGCTCCAGAACTGGGACAGGGGTGTATGGCTACACCTTC.

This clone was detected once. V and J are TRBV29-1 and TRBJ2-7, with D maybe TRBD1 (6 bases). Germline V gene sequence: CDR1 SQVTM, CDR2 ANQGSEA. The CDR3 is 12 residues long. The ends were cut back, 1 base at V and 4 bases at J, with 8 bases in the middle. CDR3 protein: CSVEATGYEQYF. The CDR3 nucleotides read TGCAGCGTTGAAGCAACAGGGTACGAGCAGTACTTC.

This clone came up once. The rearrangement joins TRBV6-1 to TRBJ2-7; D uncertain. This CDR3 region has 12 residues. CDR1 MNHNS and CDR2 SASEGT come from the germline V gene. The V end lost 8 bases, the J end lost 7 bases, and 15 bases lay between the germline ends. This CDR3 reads CASLWTVWEQYF. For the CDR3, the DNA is TGTGCCAGCCTATGGACCGTTTGGGAGCAGTACTTC.

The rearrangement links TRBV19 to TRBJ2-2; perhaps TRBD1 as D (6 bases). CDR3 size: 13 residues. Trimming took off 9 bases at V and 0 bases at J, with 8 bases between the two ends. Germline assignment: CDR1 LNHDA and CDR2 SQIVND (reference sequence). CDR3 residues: CASRGTNTGELFF. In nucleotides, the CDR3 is TGTGCCAGCAGGGGCACGAACACCGGGGAGCTGTTTTTT.

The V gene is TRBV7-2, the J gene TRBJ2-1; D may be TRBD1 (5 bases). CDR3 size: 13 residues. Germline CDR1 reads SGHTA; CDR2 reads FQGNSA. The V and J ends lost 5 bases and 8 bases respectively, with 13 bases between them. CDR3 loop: CASSRNRYDEQFF. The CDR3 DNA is TGTGCCAGCAGCAGAAACAGGTACGATGAGCAGTTCTTC.

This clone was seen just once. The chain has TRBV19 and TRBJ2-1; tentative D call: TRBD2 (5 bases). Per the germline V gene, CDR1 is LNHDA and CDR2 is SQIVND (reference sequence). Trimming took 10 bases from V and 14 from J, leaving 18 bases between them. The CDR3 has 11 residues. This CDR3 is CATSEGVVEFF. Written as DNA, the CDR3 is TGTGCCACCTCTGAGGGCGTGGTTGAGTTCTTC.

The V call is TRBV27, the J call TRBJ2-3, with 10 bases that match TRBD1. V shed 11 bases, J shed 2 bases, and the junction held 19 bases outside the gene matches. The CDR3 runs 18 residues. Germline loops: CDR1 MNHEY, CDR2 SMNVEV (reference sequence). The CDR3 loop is CAVSPGQGRWWDTDTQYF. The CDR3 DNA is TGTGCCGTTTCCCCGGGACAGGGGCGGTGGTGGGACACAGATACGCAGTATTTT.

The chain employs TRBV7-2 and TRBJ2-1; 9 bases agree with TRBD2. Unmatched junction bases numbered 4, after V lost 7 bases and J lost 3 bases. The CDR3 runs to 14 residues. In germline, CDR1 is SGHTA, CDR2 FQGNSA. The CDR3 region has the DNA TGTGCCAGCACCAATAGCGGGAGCTACAATGAGCAGTTCTTC. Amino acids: CASTNSGSYNEQFF.

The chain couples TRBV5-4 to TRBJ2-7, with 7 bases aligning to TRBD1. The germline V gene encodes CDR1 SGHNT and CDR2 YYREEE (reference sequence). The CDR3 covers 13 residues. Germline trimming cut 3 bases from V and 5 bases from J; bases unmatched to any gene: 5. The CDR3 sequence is CASSSSDRHEQYF. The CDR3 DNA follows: TGTGCCAGCAGCTCCTCGGACAGGCACGAGCAGTACTTC. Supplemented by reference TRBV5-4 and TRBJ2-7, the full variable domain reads ETGVTQSPTHLIKTRGQQVTLRCSSQSGHNTVSWYQQALGQGPQFIFQYYREEENGRGNFPPRFSGLQFPNYSSELNVNALELDDSALYLCASSSSDRHEQYFGPGTRLTVT.

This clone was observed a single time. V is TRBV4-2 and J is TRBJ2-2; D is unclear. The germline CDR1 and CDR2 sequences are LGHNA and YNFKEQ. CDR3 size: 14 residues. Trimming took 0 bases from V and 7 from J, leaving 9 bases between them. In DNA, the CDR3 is TGTGCCAGCAGCCAAGATTGGGTCCGCGGGGAGCTGTTTTTT. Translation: CASSQDWVRGELFF.

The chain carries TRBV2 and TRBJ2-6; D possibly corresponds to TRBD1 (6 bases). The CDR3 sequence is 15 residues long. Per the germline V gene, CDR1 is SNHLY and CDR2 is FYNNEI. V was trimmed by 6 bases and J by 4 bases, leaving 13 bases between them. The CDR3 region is CASRLQGNGANVLTF. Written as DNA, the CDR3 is TGTGCCAGCAGACTCCAGGGGAACGGGGCCAACGTCCTGACTTTC.

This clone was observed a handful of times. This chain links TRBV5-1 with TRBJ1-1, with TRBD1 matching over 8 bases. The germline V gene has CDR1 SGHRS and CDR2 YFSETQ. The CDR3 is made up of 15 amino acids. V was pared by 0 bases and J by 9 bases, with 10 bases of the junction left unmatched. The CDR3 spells CASSLAPTGQDQAFF. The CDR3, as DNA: TGCGCCAGCAGCTTGGCACCAACGGGACAGGATCAAGCTTTCTTT. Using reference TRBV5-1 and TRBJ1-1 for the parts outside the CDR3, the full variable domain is KAGVTQTPRYLIKTRGQQVTLSCSPISGHRSVSWYQQTPGQGLQFLFEYFSETQRNKGNFPGRFSGRQFSNSRSEMNVSTLELGDSALYLCASSLAPTGQDQAFFGQGTRLTVV.

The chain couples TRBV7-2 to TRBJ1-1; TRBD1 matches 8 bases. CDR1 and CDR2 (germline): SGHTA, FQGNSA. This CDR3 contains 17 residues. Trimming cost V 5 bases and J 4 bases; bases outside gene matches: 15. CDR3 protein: CASSLGTGSTRSTEAFF. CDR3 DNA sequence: TGTGCCAGCAGCCTCGGGACAGGCTCTACTCGGAGCACTGAAGCTTTCTTT.

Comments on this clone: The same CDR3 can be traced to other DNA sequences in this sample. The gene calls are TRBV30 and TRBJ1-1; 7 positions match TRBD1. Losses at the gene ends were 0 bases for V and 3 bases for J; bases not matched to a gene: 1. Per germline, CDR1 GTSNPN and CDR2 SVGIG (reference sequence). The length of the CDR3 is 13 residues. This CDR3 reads CAWSVQGDTEAFF. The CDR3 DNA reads TGTGCCTGGAGTGTTCAGGGGGACACTGAAGCTTTCTTT.

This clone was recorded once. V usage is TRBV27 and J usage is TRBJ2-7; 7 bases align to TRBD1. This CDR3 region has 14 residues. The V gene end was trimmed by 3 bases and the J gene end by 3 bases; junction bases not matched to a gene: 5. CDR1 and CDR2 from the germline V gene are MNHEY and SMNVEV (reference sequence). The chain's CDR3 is CASSFDRVGYEQYF. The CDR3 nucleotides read TGTGCCAGCAGTTTCGACAGGGTGGGCTACGAGCAGTACTTC.